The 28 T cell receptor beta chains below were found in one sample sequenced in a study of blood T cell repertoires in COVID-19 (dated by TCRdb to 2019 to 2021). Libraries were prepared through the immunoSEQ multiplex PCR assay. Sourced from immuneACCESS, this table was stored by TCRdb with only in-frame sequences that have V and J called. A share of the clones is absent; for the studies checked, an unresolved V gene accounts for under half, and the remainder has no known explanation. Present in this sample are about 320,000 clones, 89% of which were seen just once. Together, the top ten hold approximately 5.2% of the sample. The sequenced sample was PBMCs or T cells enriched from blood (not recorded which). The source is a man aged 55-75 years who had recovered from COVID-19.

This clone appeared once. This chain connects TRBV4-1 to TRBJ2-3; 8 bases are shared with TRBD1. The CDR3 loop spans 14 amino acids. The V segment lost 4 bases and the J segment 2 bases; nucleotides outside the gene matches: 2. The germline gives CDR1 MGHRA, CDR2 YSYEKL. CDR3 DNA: TGCGCCAGCAGCCTTCAGGGGGCCACAGATACGCAGTATTTT. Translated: CASSLQGATDTQYF.

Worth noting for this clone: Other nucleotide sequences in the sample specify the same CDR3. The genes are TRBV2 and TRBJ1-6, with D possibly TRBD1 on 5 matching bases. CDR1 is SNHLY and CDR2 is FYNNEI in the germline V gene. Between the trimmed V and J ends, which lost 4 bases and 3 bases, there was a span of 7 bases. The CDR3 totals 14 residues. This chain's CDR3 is CASSGQGYNSPLHF. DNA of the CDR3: TGTGCCAGCAGTGGCCAGGGCTATAATTCACCCCTCCACTTT.

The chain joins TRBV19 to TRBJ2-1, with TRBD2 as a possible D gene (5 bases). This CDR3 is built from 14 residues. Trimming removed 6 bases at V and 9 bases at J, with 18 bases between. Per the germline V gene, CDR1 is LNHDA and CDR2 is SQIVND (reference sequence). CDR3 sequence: CASSQEAWRPEQFF. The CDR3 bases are TGTGCCAGTAGCCAGGAGGCTTGGAGGCCTGAGCAGTTCTTC. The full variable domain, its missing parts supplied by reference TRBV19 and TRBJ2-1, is DGGITQSPKYLFRKEGQNVTLSCEQNLNHDAMYWYRQDPGQGLRLIYYSQIVNDFQKGDIAEGYSVSREKKESFPLTVTSAQKNPTAFYLCASSQEAWRPEQFFGPGTRLTVL.

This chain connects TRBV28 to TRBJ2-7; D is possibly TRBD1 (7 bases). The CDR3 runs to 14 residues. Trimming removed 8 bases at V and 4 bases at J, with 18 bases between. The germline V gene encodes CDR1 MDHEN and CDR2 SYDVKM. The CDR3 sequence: CASANPQGRYEQYF. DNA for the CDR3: TGTGCCAGCGCCAACCCACAGGGGAGGTACGAGCAGTACTTC. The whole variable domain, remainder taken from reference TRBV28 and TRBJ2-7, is DVKVTQSSRYLVKRTGEKVFLECVQDMDHENMFWYRQDPGLGLRLIYFSYDVKMKEKGDIPEGYSVSREKKERFSLILESASTNQTSMYLCASANPQGRYEQYFGPGTRLTVT.

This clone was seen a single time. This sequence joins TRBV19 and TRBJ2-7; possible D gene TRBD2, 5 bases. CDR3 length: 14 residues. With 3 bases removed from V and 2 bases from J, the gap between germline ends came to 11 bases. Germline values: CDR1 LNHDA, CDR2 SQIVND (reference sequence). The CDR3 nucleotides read TGTGCCAGTAGTATCAAAGCGGATACCTACGAGCAGTACTTC. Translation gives CASSIKADTYEQYF.

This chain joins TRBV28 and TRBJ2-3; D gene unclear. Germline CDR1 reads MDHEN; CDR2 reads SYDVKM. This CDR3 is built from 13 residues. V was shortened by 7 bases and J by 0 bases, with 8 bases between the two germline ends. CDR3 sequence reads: CASMLLSTDTQYF. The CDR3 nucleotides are TGTGCCAGCATGCTCCTAAGCACAGATACGCAGTATTTT. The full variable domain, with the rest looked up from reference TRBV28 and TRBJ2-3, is DVKVTQSSRYLVKRTGEKVFLECVQDMDHENMFWYRQDPGLGLRLIYFSYDVKMKEKGDIPEGYSVSREKKERFSLILESASTNQTSMYLCASMLLSTDTQYFGPGTRLTVL.

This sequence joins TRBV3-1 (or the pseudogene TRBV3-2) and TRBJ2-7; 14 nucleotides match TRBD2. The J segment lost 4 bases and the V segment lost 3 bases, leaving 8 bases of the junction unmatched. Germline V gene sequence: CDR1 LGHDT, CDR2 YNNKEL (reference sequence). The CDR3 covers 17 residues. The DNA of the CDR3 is TGTGCCAGCAGCCAGGTTGGCGGGACTAGCGGGAGATACGAGCAGTACTTC. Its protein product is CASSQVGGTSGRYEQYF.

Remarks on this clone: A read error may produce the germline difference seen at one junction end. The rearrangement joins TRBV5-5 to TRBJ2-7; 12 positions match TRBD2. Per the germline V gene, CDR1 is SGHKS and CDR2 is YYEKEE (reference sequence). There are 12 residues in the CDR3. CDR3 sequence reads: CASSLALAGGQF. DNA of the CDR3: TGTGCCAGCAGCTTAGCACTAGCGGGAGGCCAATTC.

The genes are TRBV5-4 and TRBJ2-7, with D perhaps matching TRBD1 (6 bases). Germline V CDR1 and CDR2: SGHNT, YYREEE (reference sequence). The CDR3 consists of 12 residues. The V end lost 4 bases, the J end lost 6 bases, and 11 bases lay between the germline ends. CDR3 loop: CASSTDRTEQYF. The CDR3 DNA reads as TGTGCCAGCAGCACAGACAGGACCGAGCAGTACTTC.

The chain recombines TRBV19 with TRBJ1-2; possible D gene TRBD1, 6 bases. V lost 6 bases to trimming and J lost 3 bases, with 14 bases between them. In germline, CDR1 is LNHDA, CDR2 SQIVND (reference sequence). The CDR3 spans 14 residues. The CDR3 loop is CASRGQIYDYGYTF. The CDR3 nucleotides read TGTGCCAGTAGGGGACAAATCTATGACTATGGCTACACCTTC.

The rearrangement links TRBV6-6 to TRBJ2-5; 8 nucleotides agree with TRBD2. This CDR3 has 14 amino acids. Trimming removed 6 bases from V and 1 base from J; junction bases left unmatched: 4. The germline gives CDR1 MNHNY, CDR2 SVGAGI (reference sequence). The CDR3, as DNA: TGTGCCAGCAGCTTCGGGGGGGCCCAAGAGACCCAGTACTTC. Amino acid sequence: CASSFGGAQETQYF.

The CDR3 region is CASREWGGQQETQYF. The CDR3 nucleotides read TGTGCCAGCAGAGAATGGGGGGGACAACAAGAGACCCAGTACTTC. The genes are TRBV27 and TRBJ2-5, with a weak D call TRBD2 (7 bases). The CDR3 runs 15 residues. The germline V gene has CDR1 MNHEY and CDR2 SMNVEV (reference sequence). V lost 6 bases, J lost 2 bases, and 16 bases lay in between.

CDR3 in amino acids: CASSEAGLTEQYF. CDR3 in DNA: TGTGCCAGTAGCGAGGCAGGGCTCACCGAGCAGTACTTC. The V and J genes are TRBV19 and TRBJ2-7; D may be TRBD1 (5 bases). The CDR3 consists of 13 residues. V was cut by 6 bases and J by 6 bases, with 15 bases left in between. Germline values: CDR1 LNHDA, CDR2 SQIVND (reference sequence).

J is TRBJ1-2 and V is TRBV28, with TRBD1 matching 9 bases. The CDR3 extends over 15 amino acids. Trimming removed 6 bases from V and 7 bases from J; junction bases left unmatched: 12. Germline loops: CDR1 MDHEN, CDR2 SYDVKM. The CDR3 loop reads CASSLRDRALGGYTF. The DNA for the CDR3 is TGTGCCAGCAGCCTCCGGGACAGGGCCTTAGGTGGCTACACCTTC.

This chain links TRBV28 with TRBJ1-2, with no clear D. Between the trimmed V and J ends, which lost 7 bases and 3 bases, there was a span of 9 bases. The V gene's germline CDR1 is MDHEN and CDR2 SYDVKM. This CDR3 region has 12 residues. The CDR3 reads CASTGPDYGYTF. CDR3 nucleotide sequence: TGTGCCAGCACCGGTCCTGACTATGGCTACACCTTC.

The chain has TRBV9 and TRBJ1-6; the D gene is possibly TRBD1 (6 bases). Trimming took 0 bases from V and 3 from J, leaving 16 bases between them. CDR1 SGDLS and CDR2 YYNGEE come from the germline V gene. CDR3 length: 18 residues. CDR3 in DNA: TGTGCCAGCAGCGTAGACCCTCTAGACAGGAACTATAATTCACCCCTCCACTTT. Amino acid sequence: CASSVDPLDRNYNSPLHF.

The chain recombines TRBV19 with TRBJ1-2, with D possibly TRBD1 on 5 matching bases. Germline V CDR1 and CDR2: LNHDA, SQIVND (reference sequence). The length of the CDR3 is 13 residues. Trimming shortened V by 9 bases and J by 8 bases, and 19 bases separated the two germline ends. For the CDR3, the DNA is TGTGCCAGCAGAGGACATGACGATCGGGGCTACACCTTC. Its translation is CASRGHDDRGYTF.

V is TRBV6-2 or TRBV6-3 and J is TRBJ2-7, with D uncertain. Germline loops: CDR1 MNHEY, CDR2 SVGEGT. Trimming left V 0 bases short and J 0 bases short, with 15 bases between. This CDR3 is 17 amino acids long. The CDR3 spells CASSYSPLARSSYEQYF. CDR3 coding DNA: TGTGCCAGCAGTTACTCGCCGTTAGCCCGGAGCTCCTACGAGCAGTACTTC.

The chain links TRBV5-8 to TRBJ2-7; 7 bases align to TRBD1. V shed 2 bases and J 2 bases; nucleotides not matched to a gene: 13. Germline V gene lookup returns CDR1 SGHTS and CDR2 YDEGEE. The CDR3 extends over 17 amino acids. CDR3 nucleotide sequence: TGTGCCAGCAGCTTCGGACAGGTTTTTACCCGGACCTACGAGCAGTACTTC. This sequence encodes CASSFGQVFTRTYEQYF.

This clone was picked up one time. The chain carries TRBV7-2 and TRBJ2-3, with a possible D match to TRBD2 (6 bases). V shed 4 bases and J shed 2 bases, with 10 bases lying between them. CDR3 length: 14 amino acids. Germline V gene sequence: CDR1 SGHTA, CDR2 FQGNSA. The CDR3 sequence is CASSSRGITDTQYF. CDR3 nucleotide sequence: TGTGCCAGCAGCTCGCGGGGCATCACAGATACGCAGTATTTT.

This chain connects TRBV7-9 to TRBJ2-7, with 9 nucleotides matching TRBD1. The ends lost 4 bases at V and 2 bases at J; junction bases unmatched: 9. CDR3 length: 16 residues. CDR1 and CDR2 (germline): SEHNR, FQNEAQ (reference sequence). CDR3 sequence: CASSSPGQGIPYEQYF. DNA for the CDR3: TGTGCCAGCAGCTCGCCGGGACAGGGAATCCCCTACGAGCAGTACTTC.

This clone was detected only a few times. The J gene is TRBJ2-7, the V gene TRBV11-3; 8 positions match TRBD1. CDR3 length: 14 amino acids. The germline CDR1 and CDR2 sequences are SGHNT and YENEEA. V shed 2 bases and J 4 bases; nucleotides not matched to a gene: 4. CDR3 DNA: TGTGCCAGCAGCTTATCCCAGGGGGCGTACGAGCAGTACTTC. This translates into CASSLSQGAYEQYF.

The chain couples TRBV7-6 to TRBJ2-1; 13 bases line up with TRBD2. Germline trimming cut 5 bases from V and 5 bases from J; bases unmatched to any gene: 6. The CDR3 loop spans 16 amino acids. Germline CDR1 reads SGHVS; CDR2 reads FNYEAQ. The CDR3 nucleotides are TGTGCCAGCAGCCCGCAGGGGACTAGCGGGAACAATGAGCAGTTCTTC. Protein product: CASSPQGTSGNNEQFF.

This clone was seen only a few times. The CDR3 loop is CASGYPGTGGYNEQFF. The CDR3 DNA follows: TGTGCCAGCGGATATCCCGGGACAGGGGGTTACAATGAGCAGTTCTTC. This chain links TRBV25-1 with TRBJ2-1, with TRBD1 matching over 11 bases. The CDR3 loop spans 16 amino acids. After removal of 8 bases from V and 4 bases from J, the junction contained 10 bases not matched to a gene. Germline CDR1 is MGHDK and CDR2 is SYGVNS.

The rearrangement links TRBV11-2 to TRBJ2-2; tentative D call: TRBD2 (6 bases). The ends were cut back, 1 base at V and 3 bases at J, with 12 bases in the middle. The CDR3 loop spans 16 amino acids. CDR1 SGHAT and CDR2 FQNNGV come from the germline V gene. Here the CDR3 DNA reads TGTGCCAGCAGCTTAGTTCCTGGGACTTACACCGGGGAGCTGTTTTTT. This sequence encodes CASSLVPGTYTGELFF.

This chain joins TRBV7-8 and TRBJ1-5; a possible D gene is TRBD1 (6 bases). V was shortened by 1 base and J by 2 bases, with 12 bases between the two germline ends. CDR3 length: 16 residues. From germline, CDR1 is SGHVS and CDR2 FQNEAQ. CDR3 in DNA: TGTGCCAGCAGCTTAGTGGGGGCCCGGGGCAATCAGCCCCAGCATTTT. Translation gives CASSLVGARGNQPQHF.

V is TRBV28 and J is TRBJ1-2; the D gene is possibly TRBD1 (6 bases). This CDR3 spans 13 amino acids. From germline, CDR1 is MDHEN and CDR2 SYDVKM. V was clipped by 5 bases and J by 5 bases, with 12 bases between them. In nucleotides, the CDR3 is TGTGCCAGCAGTAACGGGACACCTTATGGCTACACCTTC. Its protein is CASSNGTPYGYTF.

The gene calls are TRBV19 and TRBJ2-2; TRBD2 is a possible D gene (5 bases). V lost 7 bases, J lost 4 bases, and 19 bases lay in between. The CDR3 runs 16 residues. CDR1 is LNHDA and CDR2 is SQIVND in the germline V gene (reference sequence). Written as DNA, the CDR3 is TGTGCCAGTACTCCAACGTGGGCTAGCAGCACCGGGGAGCTGTTTTTT. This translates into CASTPTWASSTGELFF.